This TCR beta chain derives from a study of beta chain features in type 1 diabetes. Study information: Cell yields, age and gender were similar between patients and healthy donors. Study observations and caveats: Highly expressing activated T cells could be over-counted with a cDNA template.

Sequenced material consisted of expressed TCRB transcripts (all of the isolated RNA was reverse transcribed). TCRdb keeps only in-frame clones here, not all; method: immunoSEQ multiplex PCR. Among under 550,000 clones listed, more than 9.5% were seen once. The junction had 7 bases not matched to a gene; V was cut back by 11 bases and J by 1 base. The CDR3 consists of 13 residues. The germline V gene has CDR1 SEHNR and CDR2 FQNEAQ (reference sequence). For this clone: Its antigen is as yet unknown.

The chain uses TRBV7-9 and TRBJ1-2, with 7 bases fitting TRBD1. Sequenced input: naive CD4+ T cells from blood. The TCR was taken from a young woman in good health. CDR3 nucleotides: TGTGCCCACGAGGGGGCTTTTAACTATGGCTACACCTTC. The encoded protein is CAHEGAFNYGYTF.